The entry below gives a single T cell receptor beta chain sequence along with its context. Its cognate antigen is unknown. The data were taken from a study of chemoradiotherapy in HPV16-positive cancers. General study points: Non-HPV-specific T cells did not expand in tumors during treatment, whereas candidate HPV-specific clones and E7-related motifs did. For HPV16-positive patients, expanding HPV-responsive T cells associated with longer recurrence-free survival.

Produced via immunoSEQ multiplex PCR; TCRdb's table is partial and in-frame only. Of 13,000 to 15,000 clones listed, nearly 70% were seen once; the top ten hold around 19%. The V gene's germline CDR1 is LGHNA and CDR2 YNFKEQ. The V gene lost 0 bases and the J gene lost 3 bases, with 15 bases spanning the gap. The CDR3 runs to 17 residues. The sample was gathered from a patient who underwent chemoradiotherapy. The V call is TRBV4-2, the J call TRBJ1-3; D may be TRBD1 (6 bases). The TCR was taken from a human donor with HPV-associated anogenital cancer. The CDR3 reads CASSQDRDTGFGNTIYF. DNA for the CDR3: TGTGCCAGCAGCCAAGATCGGGATACAGGGTTTGGAAACACCATATATTTT.